These 7 T cell receptor beta chains share one sample of origin, sequenced in a study of Ad26.COV2.S vaccination and SARS-CoV-2 variants listed by TCRdb under 2021. The intended sense of this specimen's treatment or condition label: 15 to 20 received Ad26.COV2.S at low or high dose, single or two shots; 5 received placebo; per-sample allocation not given. For vaccine and placebo recipients, repertoires were sequenced using samples collected on day 63 after the first injection. The library was made by the immunoSEQ multiplex PCR assay. TCRdb took over this immuneACCESS table, retaining in-frame rearrangements with V and J assigned. Such tables are incomplete; in checked studies, under half of the missing clones stem from an unresolved V gene, and the remainder is unexplained. The sample contains about 350,000 clones, about 88% of them found a single time. The ten largest clonotypes hold 6.4% of the sample.

Sequenced here: peripheral blood, sampled in a trial of Ad26.COV2.S vaccine versus placebo. The receptors shown here come from a person between 18 and 59 years old who received the Ad26.COV2.S COVID-19 vaccine or a placebo.

The V call is TRBV7-3, the J call TRBJ2-3, with 7 bases identical to TRBD2. V lost 5 bases and J lost 3; bases outside the gene matches: 17. CDR1 and CDR2 from the germline V gene are SGHTA and FQGTGA. The CDR3 spans 18 residues. The CDR3 DNA sequence: TGTGCCAGCAGCCCTAGGGGCCGGGGCGGGGGTAGTACAGATACGCAGTATTTT. This translates into CASSPRGRGGGSTDTQYF.

Concerning this clone itself: This sample includes further DNA sequences coding for the same CDR3. This chain uses TRBV7-3 with TRBJ2-3; TRBD2 matches 10 bases. This CDR3 is 14 amino acids long. The germline V gene encodes CDR1 SGHTA and CDR2 FQGTGA. The V and J ends lost 3 bases and 3 bases, in that order; junction bases with no gene match: 0. The CDR3: CASSFSGRTDTQYF. CDR3 sequence (DNA): TGTGCCAGCAGCTTTAGCGGGAGGACAGATACGCAGTATTTT.

CDR3 nucleotide sequence: TGTGCCAGCAGCTTAGAGTCCGCGGGTTTCATTTTGACGGGAAACACCATATATTTT. Amino acid sequence: CASSLESAGFILTGNTIYF. This chain joins TRBV7-2 and TRBJ1-3; D unclear. In germline, CDR1 is SGHTA, CDR2 FQGNSA. This CDR3 region has 19 residues. Between the trimmed V and J ends, which lost 1 base and 4 bases, there was a span of 23 bases.

V and J are TRBV6-5 and TRBJ2-1; the D gene is possibly TRBD2 (6 bases). CDR1 and CDR2 from the germline V gene are MNHEY and SVGAGI. This CDR3 is built from 10 residues. V was clipped by 11 bases and J by 8 bases, with 10 bases between them. The CDR3 nucleotides are TGTGCCGCATGGGGGGATGAGCAGTTCTTC. Its protein is CAAWGDEQFF.

The table lists this clone with a count of one. The chain uses TRBV28 and TRBJ2-4; the match to TRBD1 covers 11 bases. CDR3 length equals 14 residues. Germline values: CDR1 MDHEN, CDR2 SYDVKM. Trimming removed 6 bases from V and 10 bases from J; junction bases left unmatched: 8. In nucleotides, the CDR3 is TGTGCCAGCAGCCCTGGGACAGGGGGGAGAATTCAGTACTTC. Protein product: CASSPGTGGRIQYF. The full variable domain, with the rest looked up from reference TRBV28 and TRBJ2-4, is DVKVTQSSRYLVKRTGEKVFLECVQDMDHENMFWYRQDPGLGLRLIYFSYDVKMKEKGDIPEGYSVSREKKERFSLILESASTNQTSMYLCASSPGTGGRIQYFGAGTRLSVL.

The chain is built from TRBV6-6 and TRBJ2-5, with D hard to call. V was pared by 2 bases and J by 1 base, with 8 bases between. The CDR3 consists of 14 residues. Germline V gene sequence: CDR1 MNHNY, CDR2 SVGAGI (reference sequence). The chain's CDR3 is CASSYGDSQETQYF. In DNA, the CDR3 is TGTGCCAGCAGTTACGGGGATAGCCAAGAGACCCAGTACTTC.

The V and J genes are TRBV6-6 and TRBJ2-1; the D gene is possibly TRBD1 (6 bases). V dropped 6 bases and J dropped 6 bases, with 15 bases sitting between them. The CDR3 consists of 14 residues. Germline CDR1 is MNHNY and CDR2 is SVGAGI (reference sequence). CDR3 loop: CASRLQGGPNEQFF. The DNA of the CDR3 is TGTGCCAGCAGACTCCAAGGGGGACCCAATGAGCAGTTCTTC.